The 19 T cell receptor beta chains given below trace back to one sample, sequenced in a study of T cell responses to AZD1222 COVID-19 vaccine. Assay used: immunoSEQ multiplex PCR; TCRdb lists only in-frame clones, some missing. The sample shows around 110,000 clones, about 93% of them seen only once. This specimen was peripheral blood, taken 28 days after the second AZD1222 dose. Receptors were obtained from an adult who received the AZD1222 COVID-19 vaccine.

The chain has TRBV2 and TRBJ1-1; D is ambiguous. The V end lost 3 bases, the J end lost 4 bases, and 9 bases lay between the germline ends. Germline V gives CDR1 SNHLY, CDR2 FYNNEI. CDR3 length equals 13 residues. CDR3 region: CASSEVGGTEAFF. In nucleotides, the CDR3 is TGTGCCAGCAGTGAGGTGGGAGGCACTGAAGCTTTCTTT.

This clone appeared a single time. The genes are TRBV15 and TRBJ2-5; TRBD2 matches 13 bases. Trimming at V came to 2 bases and at J to 2 bases, leaving 5 bases not matched to a gene. Germline V CDR1 and CDR2: LNHNV, YYDKDF (reference sequence). The CDR3 loop spans 17 amino acids. CDR3 sequence (DNA): TGTGCCACCAGCAGAAAACTAGCGGGAGGGAGTCAAGAGACCCAGTACTTC. Its translation is CATSRKLAGGSQETQYF.

This clone was recorded only once. The chain employs TRBV30 and TRBJ2-7, with 7 bases aligning to TRBD2. The CDR3 sequence is 13 residues long. In germline, CDR1 is GTSNPN, CDR2 SVGIG (reference sequence). With 0 bases clipped from V and 4 bases from J, the junction kept 3 bases outside the gene matches. CDR3 loop: CAWSVGGPYEQYF. The CDR3 nucleotides read TGTGCCTGGAGTGTGGGAGGGCCTTACGAGCAGTACTTC.

The CDR3 DNA reads as TGCGCCAGCAGCATGAGGGGGGCCGGGGAGCTGTTTTTT. This sequence encodes CASSMRGAGELFF. The chain is built from TRBV4-3 and TRBJ2-2; either TRBD1 or TRBD2 may supply D (6 bases each). This CDR3 has 13 amino acids. V lost 5 bases and J lost 6, with 10 bases in between. Per the germline V gene, CDR1 is LGHNA and CDR2 is YSLEER.

In regard to this clone: Other DNA variants within this sample encode the same CDR3. The chain has TRBV5-1 and TRBJ2-5, with D unclear. Germline lookup yields CDR1 SGHRS and CDR2 YFSETQ. The V and J ends lost 1 base and 2 bases respectively, with 3 bases between them. CDR3 length: 12 amino acids. CDR3 region: CASSLTQETQYF. The CDR3 coding sequence is TGCGCCAGCAGCTTGACGCAAGAGACCCAGTACTTC. Based on the CDR3 plus reference TRBV5-1 and TRBJ2-5, the full variable domain is KAGVTQTPRYLIKTRGQQVTLSCSPISGHRSVSWYQQTPGQGLQFLFEYFSETQRNKGNFPGRFSGRQFSNSRSEMNVSTLELGDSALYLCASSLTQETQYFGPGTRLLVL.

The CDR3 loop reads CASKNPRSEKLFF. CDR3 bases: TGCGCCAGCAAGAACCCTCGTTCGGAAAAACTGTTTTTT. The rearrangement joins TRBV5-1 to TRBJ1-4; D unclear. This CDR3 is built from 13 residues. In germline, CDR1 is SGHRS, CDR2 YFSETQ. Trimming took 6 bases from V and 8 from J, leaving 14 bases between them.

The genes are TRBV5-6 and TRBJ2-7; D ambiguous. The germline V gene encodes CDR1 SGHDT and CDR2 YYEEEE. Trimming took 0 bases from V and 3 from J, leaving 4 bases between them. The CDR3 runs 12 residues. The CDR3 region is CASSLGLYEQYF. CDR3 DNA: TGTGCCAGCAGCTTGGGCCTCTACGAGCAGTACTTC.

The J gene is TRBJ2-1, the V gene TRBV12-3 or TRBV12-4; TRBD1 agrees at 7 bases. CDR3 length: 13 amino acids. Unmatched junction bases numbered 4, after V lost 3 bases and J lost 8 bases. The chain's CDR3 is CASSFQGGYEQFF. The CDR3 DNA follows: TGTGCCAGCAGTTTTCAAGGGGGCTATGAGCAGTTCTTC.

The V call is TRBV13, the J call TRBJ1-6; the D gene is possibly TRBD1 (5 bases). Trimming pared 5 bases from V and 11 bases from J, leaving 13 bases between. The CDR3 is 13 amino acids. Per germline, CDR1 PRHDT and CDR2 FYEKMQ (reference sequence). The CDR3 DNA reads TGTGCCAGCAGCCCCCGTAGGGGAGCACCCCTCCACTTT. Encoded protein: CASSPRRGAPLHF.

This chain uses TRBV28 with TRBJ1-2; the D gene is possibly TRBD1 (5 bases). Trimming took off 5 bases at V and 2 bases at J, with 18 bases between the two ends. This CDR3 region has 16 residues. Germline V gives CDR1 MDHEN, CDR2 SYDVKM. As DNA, the CDR3 is TGTGCCAGCAGTCCCGATGGGACCGTCGTCAACTATGGCTACACCTTC. Translation: CASSPDGTVVNYGYTF.

The rearrangement uses TRBV5-1 and TRBJ2-1; tentatively, D is TRBD1 or TRBD2 (6 bases each). V dropped 3 bases and J dropped 5 bases, with 24 bases sitting between them. In germline, CDR1 is SGHRS, CDR2 YFSETQ. The CDR3 is 18 amino acids. The CDR3 DNA sequence: TGCGCCAGCAGCTCGGGGGTCTGGGGGCGAGGGGCACACAATGAGCAGTTCTTC. This sequence encodes CASSSGVWGRGAHNEQFF.

The chain couples TRBV7-6 to TRBJ2-3, with TRBD2 matching 10 bases. Germline V CDR1 and CDR2: SGHVS, FNYEAQ. This CDR3 comprises 16 residues. V lost 2 bases, J lost 2 bases, and 4 bases stayed unmatched. This CDR3 is CASSLRLAGVTDTQYF. In DNA, the CDR3 is TGTGCCAGCAGCTTACGGCTAGCGGGAGTCACAGATACGCAGTATTTT.

The chain joins TRBV24-1 to TRBJ1-2, with D possibly matching TRBD1 (5 bases). V was clipped by 3 bases and J by 8 bases, with 9 bases between them. Germline V CDR1 and CDR2: KGHDR, SFDVKD. This CDR3 comprises 12 residues. CDR3 in DNA: TGTGCCACCAGTGATATTGGGGACGGCTACACCTTC. The encoded protein is CATSDIGDGYTF.

This clone showed up just once. This rearrangement joins TRBV6-5 to TRBJ2-7, with 8 bases matching TRBD2. Trimming cost V 5 bases and J 2 bases; bases outside gene matches: 5. In germline, CDR1 is MNHEY, CDR2 SVGAGI. This CDR3 comprises 14 residues. The CDR3 sequence: CASSTTSATYEQYF. CDR3 sequence (DNA): TGTGCCAGCAGTACGACTAGCGCAACCTACGAGCAGTACTTC.

The chain has TRBV5-4 and TRBJ2-3; TRBD2 matches 9 bases. Germline V gene sequence: CDR1 SGHNT, CDR2 YYREEE (reference sequence). Trimming removed 3 bases from V and 6 bases from J; junction bases left unmatched: 5. The CDR3 totals 14 residues. The CDR3 DNA follows: TGTGCCAGCAGCTCCCCCACTAGCGGGGATACGCAGTATTTT. This encodes CASSSPTSGDTQYF.

The V gene is TRBV6-5, the J gene TRBJ2-1; 9 nucleotides align to TRBD1. V gave up 2 bases and J gave up 10 bases; unmatched junction bases: 12. CDR1 and CDR2 (germline): MNHEY, SVGAGI. This CDR3 has 16 amino acids. The CDR3, as DNA: TGTGCCAGCAGTTACCCACCCGGGACAGGGCTGGACGAGCAGTTCTTC. Translated, it gives CASSYPPGTGLDEQFF.

The chain joins TRBV7-2 to TRBJ2-3; D is uncertain. The ends were cut back, 1 base at V and 2 bases at J, with 22 bases in the middle. Germline V lookup: CDR1 SGHTA, CDR2 FQGNSA. The CDR3 spans 19 residues. CDR3 coding DNA: TGTGCCAGCAGCTTAGGTGGCGAGACCAGGAGATCCCACACAGATACGCAGTATTTT. It yields the protein CASSLGGETRRSHTDTQYF. The entire variable domain, with the rest obtained from reference TRBV7-2 and TRBJ2-3, is as follows: GAGVSQSPSNKVTEKGKDVELRCDPISGHTALYWYRQSLGQGLEFLIYFQGNSAPDKSGLPSDRFSAERTGGSVSTLTIQRTQQEDSAVYLCASSLGGETRRSHTDTQYFGPGTRLTVL.

CDR3 amino acids: CASSLTGGKTEAFF. CDR3 nucleotides: TGTGCCAGCAGCTTAACAGGGGGGAAAACTGAAGCTTTCTTT. The chain combines TRBV7-9 with TRBJ1-1, with 8 positions matching TRBD1. Looked up from germline, CDR1 is SEHNR and CDR2 is FQNEAQ (reference sequence). V was pared by 2 bases and J by 5 bases, with 4 bases of the junction left unmatched. The CDR3 runs 14 residues.

The chain combines TRBV7-2 with TRBJ1-2, with a tentative D call TRBD1 (5 bases). V lost 4 bases and J lost 6, with 18 bases in between. Germline CDR1 and CDR2: SGHTA and FQGNSA. The CDR3 is 15 residues long. The CDR3 DNA reads TGTGCCAGCAGCTCGTCCGGGACGGGAGGGAATGGCTACACCTTC. Residues: CASSSSGTGGNGYTF.